What follows are 9 T cell receptor beta chains derived from one specimen sequenced in a study of T cells in Graves' hyperthyroidism and ophthalmopathy. Using RNA transcripts as the source, TCR beta CDR3 regions were amplified. The TCR CDR3 first-round RT-PCR relied on the HTBI primer set. Each CDR3 protein is one row after TCRdb ran MiXCR on the multiplex PCR reads. The sample shows about 400,000 distinct CDR3 sequences, around 14% of them seen only once. The sequencing input was blood. The source is a woman younger than 35 with Graves' hyperthyroidism.

This clonotype was detected ten times or more. V usage is TRBV2 and J usage is TRBJ2-7; TRBD1 is a possible D gene (5 bases). Trimming shortened V by 4 bases and J by 2 bases, and 12 bases separated the two germline ends. This CDR3 comprises 14 residues. Germline V lookup: CDR1 SNHLY, CDR2 FYNNEI. In nucleotides, the CDR3 is TGTGCCAGCAGTGTGCGTCCAGGGACCTACGAGCAGTACTTC. Translated: CASSVRPGTYEQYF.

This clonotype was seen repeatedly, ten times or more. The gene calls are TRBV28 and TRBJ2-1; TRBD2 matches at 9 bases. This CDR3 contains 15 residues. The V gene end was trimmed by 6 bases and the J gene end by 6 bases; junction bases not matched to a gene: 9. Per the germline V gene, CDR1 is MDHEN and CDR2 is SYDVKM. This chain's CDR3 is CASRNSGSGSNEQFF. The CDR3 DNA follows: TGTGCCAGCAGGAATAGCGGTAGCGGGAGCAATGAGCAGTTCTTC.

Many counts were recorded for this clonotype. The chain recombines TRBV28 with TRBJ2-3, with 10 bases aligning to TRBD1. The CDR3 contains 14 residues. The germline CDR1 and CDR2 sequences are MDHEN and SYDVKM. This CDR3 reads CAVDRGVGPDTQYF. The CDR3, as DNA: TGTGCAGTGGACAGGGGGGTGGGTCCAGATACGCAGTATTTT. The full variable domain, its missing parts supplied by reference TRBV28 and TRBJ2-3, is DVKVTQSSRYLVKRTGEKVFLECVQDMDHENMFWYRQDPGLGLRLIYFSYDVKMKEKGDIPEGYSVSREKKERFSLILESASTNQTSMYLCAVDRGVGPDTQYFGPGTRLTVL.

The genes are TRBV2 and TRBJ2-5; 12 bases match TRBD2. The CDR3 length is 17 residues. CDR1 and CDR2 from the germline V gene are SNHLY and FYNNEI. With V trimmed by 1 base and J by 2 bases, 5 bases remained unmatched. Here the CDR3 DNA reads TGTGCCAGCAGTGAAGACGGACTAGCGGGGTTGCAAGAGACCCAGTACTTC. This translates into CASSEDGLAGLQETQYF.

This clonotype was seen a handful of times. The chain combines TRBV7-2 with TRBJ2-7; D ambiguous. Germline CDR1 is SGHTA and CDR2 is FQGNSA. CDR3 length: 15 amino acids. The V end lost 1 base, the J end lost 2 bases, and 12 bases lay between the germline ends. The CDR3: CASSLDDFFTYEQYF. CDR3 bases: TGTGCCAGCAGCTTAGACGACTTTTTCACCTACGAGCAGTACTTC.

The J gene is TRBJ2-5, the V gene TRBV24-1; D is undetermined. This CDR3 is 12 amino acids long. V was pared by 10 bases and J by 2 bases, with 10 bases between. Germline CDR1 reads KGHDR; CDR2 reads SFDVKD. CDR3 amino acids: CATDFRQETQYF. DNA for the CDR3: TGTGCCACAGACTTCCGACAAGAGACCCAGTACTTC.

This clonotype was seen ten or more times. The V and J genes are TRBV3-1 and TRBJ1-1, with D perhaps TRBD1 (5 bases). From germline, CDR1 is LGHDT and CDR2 YNNKEL (reference sequence). The germline V and J ends were trimmed by 4 bases and 8 bases, with 17 bases remaining between them. The CDR3 loop spans 14 amino acids. This CDR3 reads CASSRDGGVTEAFF. CDR3 in DNA: TGTGCCAGCAGCCGGGACGGAGGAGTGACCGAAGCTTTCTTT. The variable domain in full, completed from reference TRBV3-1 and TRBJ1-1, reads DTAVSQTPKYLVTQMGNDKSIKCEQNLGHDTMYWYKQDSKKFLKIMFSYNNKELIINETVPNRFSPKSPDKAHLNLHINSLELGDSAVYFCASSRDGGVTEAFFGQGTRLTVV.

This clonotype appeared many times. V gene TRBV7-9 combines with J gene TRBJ1-1; D gene unclear. The V and J ends lost 5 bases and 6 bases respectively, with 7 bases between them. The germline CDR1 and CDR2 sequences are SEHNR and FQNEAQ (reference sequence). The CDR3 totals 11 residues. CDR3 DNA: TGTGCCAGCAGCCCCGGCGCTGAAGCTTTCTTT. It codes for CASSPGAEAFF.

This clonotype was seen at least ten times. V and J are TRBV2 and TRBJ2-1; the match to TRBD2 covers 12 bases. CDR3 length equals 17 residues. Germline CDR1 is SNHLY and CDR2 is FYNNEI. Trimming took 9 bases from V and 6 from J; bases not matched to a gene: 15. The CDR3 is CARTLGLAGKGGNEQFF. CDR3 DNA sequence: TGTGCCAGAACGCTCGGACTAGCGGGGAAAGGGGGCAATGAGCAGTTCTTC.